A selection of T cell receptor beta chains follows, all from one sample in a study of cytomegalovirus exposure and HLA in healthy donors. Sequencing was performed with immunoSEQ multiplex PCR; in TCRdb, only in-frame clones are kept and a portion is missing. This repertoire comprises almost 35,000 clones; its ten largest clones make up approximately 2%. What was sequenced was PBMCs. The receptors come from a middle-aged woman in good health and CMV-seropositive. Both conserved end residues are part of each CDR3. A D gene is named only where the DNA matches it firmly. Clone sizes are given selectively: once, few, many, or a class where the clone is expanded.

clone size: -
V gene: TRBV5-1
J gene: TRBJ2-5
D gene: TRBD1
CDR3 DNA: TGCGCCAGCAGCGCAACCGGGACAGTAGTAGAGACCCAGTACTTC
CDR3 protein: CASSATGTVVETQYF

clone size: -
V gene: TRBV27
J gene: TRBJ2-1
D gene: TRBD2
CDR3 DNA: TGTGCCAGCAGTTACGCTAGCGGGAGGCCTTACAATGAGCAGTTCTTC
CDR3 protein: CASSYASGRPYNEQFF

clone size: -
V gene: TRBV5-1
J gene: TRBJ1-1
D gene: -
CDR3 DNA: TGCGCCAGCAGCCCCCTTGGGGGGAGGACTGAAGCTTTCTTT
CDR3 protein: CASSPLGGRTEAFF

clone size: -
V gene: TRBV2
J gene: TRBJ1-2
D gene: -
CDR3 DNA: TGTGCCAGCAGCGCAGGGGTAGGCGGCTATGGCTACACCTTC
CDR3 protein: CASSAGVGGYGYTF

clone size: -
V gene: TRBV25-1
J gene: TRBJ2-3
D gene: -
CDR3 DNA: TGTGCCAGCAGGGGCCTTGGAGCAGGGGTCTACACAGATACGCAGTATTTT
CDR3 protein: CASRGLGAGVYTDTQYF

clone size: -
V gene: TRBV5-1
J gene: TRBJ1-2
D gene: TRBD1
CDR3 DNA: TGCGCCAGCAGCTTTGGACAGGGAAATTATGGCTACACCTTC
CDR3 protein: CASSFGQGNYGYTF

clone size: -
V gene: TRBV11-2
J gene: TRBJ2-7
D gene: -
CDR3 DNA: TGTGCCAGCAGCACGAAAGGACAGTCCTACGCCTACGAGCAGTACTTC
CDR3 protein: CASSTKGQSYAYEQYF

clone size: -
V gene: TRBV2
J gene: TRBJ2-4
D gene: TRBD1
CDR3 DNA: TGTGCCAGCAAGGACAGGGGAACCCTGGGAGCCAAAAACATTCAGTACTTC
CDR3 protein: CASKDRGTLGAKNIQYF

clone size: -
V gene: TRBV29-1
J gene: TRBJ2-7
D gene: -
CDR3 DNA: TGCAGCGTTGAGGCTAGCGCACCAAGGGAGCAGTACTTC
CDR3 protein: CSVEASAPREQYF

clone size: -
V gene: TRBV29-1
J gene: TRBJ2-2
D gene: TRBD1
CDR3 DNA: TGCAGCGCCGGGGACAGGGCTAACACCGGGGAGCTGTTTTTT
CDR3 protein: CSAGDRANTGELFF

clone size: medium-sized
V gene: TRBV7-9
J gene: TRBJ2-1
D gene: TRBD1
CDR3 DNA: TGTGCCAGCAGCAAGACAGGGCCCAGCTACAATGAGCAGTTCTTC
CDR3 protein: CASSKTGPSYNEQFF

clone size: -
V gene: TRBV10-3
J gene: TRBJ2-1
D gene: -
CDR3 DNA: TGTGCCATCAGTGCGAAGGGGAATGAGCAGTTCTTC
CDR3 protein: CAISAKGNEQFF

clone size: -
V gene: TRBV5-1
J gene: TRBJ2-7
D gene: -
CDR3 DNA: TGCGCCAGCACCGCAGGGTTTTCGGACGAGCAGTACTTC
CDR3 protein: CASTAGFSDEQYF

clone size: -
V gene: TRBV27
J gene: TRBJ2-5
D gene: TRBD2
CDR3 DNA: TGTGCCAGCAGTTTCGCTAGCGGGGGCCAAGAGACCCAGTACTTC
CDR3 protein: CASSFASGGQETQYF

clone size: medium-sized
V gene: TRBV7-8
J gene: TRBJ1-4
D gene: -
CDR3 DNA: TGTGCCAGCAGTCCCCAAGGAGGTACTAATGAAAAACTGTTTTTT
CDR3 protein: CASSPQGGTNEKLFF

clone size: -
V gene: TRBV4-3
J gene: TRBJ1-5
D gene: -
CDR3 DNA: TGCGCCAGCAGCGCCGGACTAGGATATAGCAATCAGCCCCAGCATTTT
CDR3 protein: CASSAGLGYSNQPQHF

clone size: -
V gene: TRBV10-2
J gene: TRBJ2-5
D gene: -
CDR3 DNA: TGCGCCAGCAGTGAGTGGAGGACCCAGAGGACCCAGTACTTC
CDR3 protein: CASSEWRTQRTQYF

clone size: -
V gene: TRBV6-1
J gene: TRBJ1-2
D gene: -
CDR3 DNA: TGTGCCAGCATGGACCAGGGTGGCTATGGCTACACCTTC
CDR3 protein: CASMDQGGYGYTF

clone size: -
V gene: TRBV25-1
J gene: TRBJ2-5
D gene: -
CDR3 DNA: TGTGCCAGCAGTGACGCCTCAGGGGCGACCCAGTACTTC
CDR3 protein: CASSDASGATQYF

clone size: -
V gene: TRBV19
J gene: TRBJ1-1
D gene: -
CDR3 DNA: TGTGCCAGTAGTATGTTTGAGGGTCGTACTGAAGCTTTCTTT
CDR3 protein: CASSMFEGRTEAFF

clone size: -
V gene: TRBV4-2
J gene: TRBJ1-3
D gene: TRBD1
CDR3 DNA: TGTGCCAGCAGCCTTCAGGGGGCTGGAAACACCATATATTTT
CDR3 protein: CASSLQGAGNTIYF

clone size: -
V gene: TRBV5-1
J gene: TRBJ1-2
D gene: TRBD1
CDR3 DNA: TGCGCCAGCAGCGGACAGGGGGATCGCTACACCTTC
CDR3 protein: CASSGQGDRYTF

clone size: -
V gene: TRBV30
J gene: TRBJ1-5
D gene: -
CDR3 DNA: TGTGCCTGGAGTCAAGGGGGAAGCAATCAGCCCCAGCATTTT
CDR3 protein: CAWSQGGSNQPQHF

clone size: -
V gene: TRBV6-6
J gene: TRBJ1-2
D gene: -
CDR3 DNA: TGTGCCAGCAGTTCCCCCCAGGTATGGGGCTACACCTTC
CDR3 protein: CASSSPQVWGYTF

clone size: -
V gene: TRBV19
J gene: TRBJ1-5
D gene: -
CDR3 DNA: TGTGCCAGTAGCCCCAGACACCATAGCAATCAGCCCCAGCATTTT
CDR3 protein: CASSPRHHSNQPQHF

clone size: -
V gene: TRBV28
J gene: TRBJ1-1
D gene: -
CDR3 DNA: TGTGCCAGCAGTTCGGTGAACACTGAAGCTTTCTTT
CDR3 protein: CASSSVNTEAFF

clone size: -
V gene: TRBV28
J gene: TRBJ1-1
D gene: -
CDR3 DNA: TGTGCCAGCAGTTCGGGGGGGGACACTGAAGCTTTCTTT
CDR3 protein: CASSSGGDTEAFF